Shown below are 24 T cell receptor beta chains from a single sample sequenced in a study of cytomegalovirus exposure and HLA in healthy donors. The PCR employed 60 Vbeta primers together with 13 Jbeta primers. Method: immunoSEQ multiplex PCR; TCRdb's copy keeps in-frame clones and lacks some. This sample's table reports approximately 100,000 clones. The sample consisted of PBMCs. These receptors came from a man in his forties or fifties in good health and CMV-seronegative.

The rearrangement links TRBV6-5 to TRBJ1-2, with D perhaps TRBD1 (5 bases). CDR1 is MNHEY and CDR2 is SVGAGI in the germline V gene. The V end lost 8 bases, the J end lost 7 bases, and 23 bases lay between the germline ends. The CDR3 length is 15 residues. The CDR3 loop is CASLREVPAVGGYTF. The DNA of the CDR3 is TGTGCCAGCCTCAGGGAGGTTCCCGCGGTGGGTGGCTACACCTTC.

The chain is built from TRBV6-6 and TRBJ2-7, with TRBD1 identical over 7 bases. V trimming: 7 bases; J trimming: 3 bases; junction bases outside the gene matches: 12. This CDR3 spans 15 amino acids. Per germline, CDR1 MNHNY and CDR2 SVGAGI (reference sequence). CDR3 sequence reads: CASTPKGAHDYEQYF. CDR3 nucleotide sequence: TGTGCCAGCACCCCGAAGGGGGCGCATGACTACGAGCAGTACTTC.

The chain combines TRBV5-8 with TRBJ1-2, with 9 bases lining up with TRBD1. J gave up 7 bases and V 5 bases, and 9 bases lay outside the gene matches. Germline V gene data show CDR1 as SGHTS and CDR2 as YDEGEE. The CDR3 sequence is 14 residues long. This CDR3 is CASRPPGQGGGYTF. Here the CDR3 DNA reads TGTGCCAGCAGACCCCCGGGACAGGGTGGTGGCTACACCTTC.

The chain links TRBV4-3 to TRBJ1-2; possibly TRBD1 for D (5 bases). The germline V and J ends were trimmed by 0 bases and 8 bases, with 13 bases remaining between them. The germline V gene has CDR1 LGHNA and CDR2 YSLEER. The CDR3 has 14 residues. The CDR3 nucleotides read TGCGCCAGCAGCCAAGATTGGAGGGGCTGGGGCTACACCTTC. Translation: CASSQDWRGWGYTF.

The chain has TRBV25-1 and TRBJ1-1, with a tentative D call TRBD1 (5 bases). The length of the CDR3 is 14 residues. Trimming removed 2 bases at V and 5 bases at J, with 12 bases between. Germline V gives CDR1 MGHDK, CDR2 SYGVNS. CDR3 protein: CASSELRVGTEAFF. The CDR3 coding sequence is TGTGCCAGCAGTGAACTCAGGGTGGGTACTGAAGCTTTCTTT.

The V call is TRBV20-1, the J call TRBJ1-1, with TRBD1 as a possible D gene (6 bases). This CDR3 has 11 residues. Deletions cut 6 bases from V and 9 bases from J, with 14 bases between. In germline, CDR1 is DFQATT, CDR2 SNEGSKA (reference sequence). The CDR3 coding sequence is TGCAGTGCCCAGGGGAGCGGGAAAGCTTTCTTT. Protein: CSAQGSGKAFF.

V usage is TRBV28 and J usage is TRBJ2-7; a weak D match, TRBD2 (5 bases). Looked up from germline, CDR1 is MDHEN and CDR2 is SYDVKM. This CDR3 has 15 residues. The V end lost 5 bases, the J end lost 6 bases, and 20 bases lay between the germline ends. CDR3 nucleotide sequence: TGTGCCAGCAGTAGCGGTCCGCAGTCCTTCGGCGAGCAGTACTTC. It specifies CASSSGPQSFGEQYF.

The chain is built from TRBV9 and TRBJ2-1; 8 bases fit TRBD1. This CDR3 region has 15 residues. CDR1 SGDLS and CDR2 YYNGEE come from the germline V gene. The junction had 9 bases not matched to a gene; V was cut back by 1 base and J by 9 bases. This chain's CDR3 is CASSVYGQGTSEQFF. The CDR3 DNA sequence: TGTGCCAGCAGCGTATACGGACAGGGAACCAGTGAGCAGTTCTTC.

This chain uses TRBV28 with TRBJ2-7, with 9 positions matching TRBD1. In germline, CDR1 is MDHEN, CDR2 SYDVKM. The CDR3 is made up of 15 amino acids. With V trimmed by 3 bases and J by 3 bases, 6 bases remained unmatched. In DNA form, the CDR3 reads TGTGCCAGCAGTTTGGCCGGGACAGGGAGCTACGAGCAGTACTTC. This translates into CASSLAGTGSYEQYF.

This sequence joins TRBV7-2 and TRBJ1-3; TRBD1 aligns across 10 bases. CDR1 and CDR2 (germline): SGHTA, FQGNSA. The V segment lost 5 bases and the J segment 4 bases; nucleotides outside the gene matches: 5. The CDR3 is made up of 15 amino acids. The CDR3 DNA sequence: TGTGCCAGCAGCCTGGACAGGGGGGAGGGAAACACCATATATTTT. It specifies CASSLDRGEGNTIYF.

This rearrangement joins TRBV27 to TRBJ2-7; 7 positions match TRBD1. Germline V lookup: CDR1 MNHEY, CDR2 SMNVEV (reference sequence). Trimming cost V 4 bases and J 7 bases; bases outside gene matches: 19. The CDR3 runs to 17 residues. The CDR3 nucleotides read TGTGCCAGCAGTTCTGGACAGGCCCCTCCGGGTGTGTGGGAGCAGTACTTC. This gives the protein CASSSGQAPPGVWEQYF.

J is TRBJ2-1 and V is TRBV7-2; the D gene is possibly TRBD2 (6 bases). Germline values: CDR1 SGHTA, CDR2 FQGNSA. The CDR3 totals 13 residues. Trimming cost V 0 bases and J 10 bases, with 10 bases left between them. CDR3 residues: CASSLASLAEQFF. CDR3 DNA: TGTGCCAGCAGCTTAGCTTCCCTAGCGGAGCAGTTCTTC.

The genes are TRBV30 and TRBJ2-6; TRBD1 agrees at 8 bases. The CDR3 has 17 residues. Trimming took 1 base from V and 5 from J; bases not matched to a gene: 10. CDR1 is GTSNPN and CDR2 is SVGIG in the germline V gene (reference sequence). The CDR3 DNA is TGTGCCTGGAGTGATCCGAGACAGGGGAGGTGGGCCAACGTCCTGACTTTC. As protein: CAWSDPRQGRWANVLTF.

The chain carries TRBV29-1 and TRBJ1-4; 11 nucleotides match TRBD1. Germline V lookup: CDR1 SQVTM, CDR2 ANQGSEA. The CDR3 runs to 15 residues. V shed 3 bases, J shed 7 bases, and the junction held 7 bases outside the gene matches. DNA for the CDR3: TGCAGCGTTGATTCCGGGACAGGGGGAGGTGAAAAACTGTTTTTT. As protein: CSVDSGTGGGEKLFF.

The chain combines TRBV6-6 with TRBJ1-5; 7 bases line up with TRBD1. V trimming: 6 bases; J trimming: 4 bases; junction bases outside the gene matches: 12. CDR1 and CDR2 from the germline V gene are MNHNY and SVGAGI (reference sequence). This CDR3 contains 16 residues. CDR3 sequence (DNA): TGTGCCAGCAGCAAAATTCCCCGGGACAGAAATCAGCCCCAGCATTTT. Amino acids: CASSKIPRDRNQPQHF.

The CDR3 reads CASSARQGGETEAFF. DNA of the CDR3: TGTGCCAGTAGTGCCCGACAGGGGGGGGAAACTGAAGCTTTCTTT. This chain links TRBV19 with TRBJ1-1, with TRBD1 matching 9 bases. The V gene end was trimmed by 5 bases and the J gene end by 5 bases; junction bases not matched to a gene: 9. This CDR3 comprises 15 residues. Germline-derived CDR1 and CDR2 are LNHDA and SQIVND (reference sequence).

The rearrangement uses TRBV18 and TRBJ2-1; D possibly corresponds to TRBD1 (6 bases). The germline V gene encodes CDR1 KGHSH and CDR2 LQKENI. V was pared by 5 bases and J by 8 bases, with 13 bases between. The CDR3 contains 13 residues. This CDR3 reads CASSTYRDDEQFF. The CDR3 nucleotides are TGTGCCAGCTCAACTTACAGGGACGATGAGCAGTTCTTC.

This chain links TRBV6-5 with TRBJ1-1, with unresolved D. V shed 3 bases and J shed 1 base, with 15 bases lying between them. Germline values: CDR1 MNHEY, CDR2 SVGAGI. The CDR3 runs 16 residues. CDR3 bases: TGTGCCAGCAGTTATCGAGTCGAGGCAGCGAACACTGAAGCTTTCTTT. It specifies CASSYRVEAANTEAFF.

The gene calls are TRBV5-1 and TRBJ2-5; the D gene is possibly TRBD2 (5 bases). The DNA end lines up better with TRBJ2-7; the J call may be wrong. Per the germline V gene, CDR1 is SGHRS and CDR2 is YFSETQ. The CDR3 is 13 amino acids. The CDR3 DNA reads as TGCGCCAGCAGCTTGGAAGGACTTTACGAGCAGTACTTC. It specifies CASSLEGLYEQYF.

V and J are TRBV30 and TRBJ2-5; TRBD1 matches at 8 bases. Germline V gives CDR1 GTSNPN, CDR2 SVGIG (reference sequence). Unmatched junction bases numbered 4, after V lost 2 bases and J lost 2 bases. The CDR3 runs 14 residues. The DNA for the CDR3 is TGTGCCTGGAGTACAGGACAGGGTCAAGAGACCCAGTACTTC. This sequence encodes CAWSTGQGQETQYF. The full variable domain, with the rest looked up from reference TRBV30 and TRBJ2-5, is SQTIHQWPATLVQPVGSPLSLECTVEGTSNPNLYWYRQAAGRGLQLLFYSVGIGQISSEVPQNLSASRPQDRQFILSSKKLLLSDSGFYLCAWSTGQGQETQYFGPGTRLLVL.

The rearrangement joins TRBV7-2 to TRBJ2-5, with 7 bases lining up with TRBD2. This CDR3 comprises 15 residues. V shed 3 bases, J shed 5 bases, and the junction held 9 bases outside the gene matches. The V gene's germline CDR1 is SGHTA and CDR2 FQGNSA. CDR3 sequence: CASSLKRGVWETQYF. The CDR3 nucleotides read TGTGCCAGCAGCTTGAAGCGGGGTGTGTGGGAGACCCAGTACTTC. The full variable domain, rest sourced from reference TRBV7-2 and TRBJ2-5, is GAGVSQSPSNKVTEKGKDVELRCDPISGHTALYWYRQSLGQGLEFLIYFQGNSAPDKSGLPSDRFSAERTGGSVSTLTIQRTQQEDSAVYLCASSLKRGVWETQYFGPGTRLLVL.

The chain has TRBV29-1 and TRBJ2-3; TRBD2 aligns across 11 bases. V was clipped by 6 bases and J by 2 bases; unmatched bases: 7. Germline CDR1 is SQVTM and CDR2 is ANQGSEA. The CDR3 consists of 15 residues. DNA for the CDR3: TGCAGCGTCCCCACTAGCGGGGGTTACACAGATACGCAGTATTTT. The encoded protein is CSVPTSGGYTDTQYF.

J is TRBJ2-7 and V is TRBV27, with D unresolved. The CDR3 contains 14 residues. The V gene's germline CDR1 is MNHEY and CDR2 SMNVEV (reference sequence). V dropped 5 bases and J dropped 0 bases, with 11 bases sitting between them. CDR3 amino acids: CASSLGWSSYEQYF. CDR3 nucleotide sequence: TGTGCCAGCAGTCTAGGTTGGAGCTCCTACGAGCAGTACTTC.

J is TRBJ2-3 and V is TRBV4-2; no clear D gene. Germline V gives CDR1 LGHNA, CDR2 YNFKEQ. This CDR3 has 16 amino acids. Trimming pared 4 bases from V and 3 bases from J, leaving 17 bases between. For the CDR3, the DNA is TGTGCCAGCAGCCCTGGATCCGACCCAGCGACAGATACGCAGTATTTT. Its protein is CASSPGSDPATDTQYF.